This T cell receptor (beta chain) stems from a study of shared clonotypes between healthy human individuals. The overall study: Every donor yielded three CD4 naive, three CD4 memory, two CD8 naive and one CD8 memory plate. Study-level points and caveats: Shared clonotypes across all four donors exceeded non-shared ones in generation probability. A limitation of the genetic and exposure-history diversity represented arose from few donors. In this cohort, only blood was sampled, and tissue repertoires likely differ.

The assay was immunoSEQ multiplex PCR, and TCRdb's table has in-frame clones only and misses some. Among about 2.3 million clones listed, 80% to 95% were seen once. This clone was seen only once. What it recognizes is unknown. Specimen: naive CD4+ T cells from PBMCs. Subset defined: CD45RA+ positively selected. The TCR sequence derives from a man younger than 35 in good health. Some clones in this sample may be carry-over from other donors' samples.

The CDR3, as DNA: TGTGCCAGCGCTCGGGGGGGCGGGTACAATGAGCAGTTCTTC. Its translation is CASARGGGYNEQFF. The chain links TRBV28 to TRBJ2-1; 8 bases align to TRBD2. Germline-derived CDR1 and CDR2 are MDHEN and SYDVKM. The CDR3 runs 14 residues. The trim removed 8 bases at V and 4 bases at J, leaving 7 bases unmatched. Full variable domain (missing parts from reference TRBV28 and TRBJ2-1): DVKVTQSSRYLVKRTGEKVFLECVQDMDHENMFWYRQDPGLGLRLIYFSYDVKMKEKGDIPEGYSVSREKKERFSLILESASTNQTSMYLCASARGGGYNEQFFGPGTRLTVL.